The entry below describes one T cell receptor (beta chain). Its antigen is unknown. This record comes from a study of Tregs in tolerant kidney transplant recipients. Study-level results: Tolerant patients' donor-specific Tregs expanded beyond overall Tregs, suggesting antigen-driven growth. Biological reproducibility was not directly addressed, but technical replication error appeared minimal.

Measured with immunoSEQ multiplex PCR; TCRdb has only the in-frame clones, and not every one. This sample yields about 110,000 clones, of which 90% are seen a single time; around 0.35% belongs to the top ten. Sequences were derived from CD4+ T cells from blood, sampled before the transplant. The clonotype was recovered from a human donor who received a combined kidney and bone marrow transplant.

The CDR3 here is CASSLGKGKNTEAFF. The CDR3 bases are TGTGCCAGCTCGCTAGGTAAGGGGAAGAACACTGAAGCTTTCTTT. V is TRBV18 and J is TRBJ1-1; possibly TRBD1 for D (5 bases). V was clipped by 6 bases and J by 1 base, with 15 bases between them. In germline, CDR1 is KGHSH, CDR2 LQKENI. The CDR3 extends over 15 amino acids. Supplemented by reference TRBV18 and TRBJ1-1, the full variable domain reads NAGVMQNPRHLVRRRGQEARLRCSPMKGHSHVYWYRQLPEEGLKFMVYLQKENIIDESGMPKERFSAEFPKEGPSILRIQQVVRGDSAAYFCASSLGKGKNTEAFFGQGTRLTVV.